The 13 T cell receptor beta chains below come from one sample, sequenced in a study of cytomegalovirus exposure and HLA in healthy donors. PCR was performed using 60 Vbeta and 13 Jbeta primers. The repertoire was sequenced with immunoSEQ multiplex PCR; TCRdb's copy has only in-frame clones and lacks some. The sample lists some 100,000 clones, roughly 80% occurring once. The specimen was PBMCs. The source of these receptors is a female donor in good health and CMV-seronegative.

The V gene is TRBV10-3, the J gene TRBJ2-3; D may be TRBD1 (5 bases). The germline CDR1 and CDR2 sequences are ENHRY and SYGVKD. CDR3 length: 15 amino acids. V lost 6 bases to trimming and J lost 2 bases, with 15 bases between them. CDR3 residues: CAIRGGASTTDTQYF. The CDR3 DNA reads as TGTGCCATCAGAGGTGGGGCTAGTACCACAGATACGCAGTATTTT.

The CDR3 coding sequence is TGTGCCAGCAGCCGAGGGGGGGCAGGAGGCTACACCTTC. Translated: CASSRGGAGGYTF. The rearrangement joins TRBV7-9 to TRBJ1-2; D is perhaps TRBD1 (6 bases). The CDR3 spans 13 residues. Per the germline V gene, CDR1 is SEHNR and CDR2 is FQNEAQ (reference sequence). Trimming removed 5 bases from V and 8 bases from J, with 15 bases in between.

The chain is built from TRBV6-6 and TRBJ2-1; a weak D match, TRBD2 (6 bases). CDR1 and CDR2 from the germline V gene are MNHNY and SVGAGI (reference sequence). This CDR3 contains 13 residues. Trimming cost V 6 bases and J 4 bases, with 10 bases left between them. The CDR3 DNA follows: TGTGCCAGCAGACCGGGGGTTTACAATGAGCAGTTCTTC. It yields the protein CASRPGVYNEQFF.

The V gene is TRBV30, the J gene TRBJ2-7, with TRBD2 matching 12 bases. V dropped 0 bases and J dropped 2; count of bases not matched to a gene: 2. The CDR3 sequence is 15 residues long. Germline CDR1 is GTSNPN and CDR2 is SVGIG (reference sequence). The CDR3, as DNA: TGTGCCTGGAGTGTGGCTAGCGGGGGGGCCTACGAGCAGTACTTC. Amino acids: CAWSVASGGAYEQYF.

The chain carries TRBV5-5 and TRBJ2-7, with unresolved D. Germline V CDR1 and CDR2: SGHKS, YYEKEE (reference sequence). The CDR3 has 14 residues. V lost 0 bases, J lost 5 bases, and 12 bases lay in between. In DNA form, the CDR3 reads TGTGCCAGCAGCTTGGTGGCACAGAAGGACGAGCAGTACTTC. It specifies CASSLVAQKDEQYF.

The V and J genes are TRBV5-6 and TRBJ1-4; D ambiguous. The V gene lost 1 base and the J gene lost 5 bases, with 6 bases spanning the gap. Germline V gene sequence: CDR1 SGHDT, CDR2 YYEEEE. The CDR3 totals 13 residues. The CDR3 protein is CASSLLRNEKLFF. In nucleotides, the CDR3 is TGTGCCAGCAGCTTGTTGAGAAATGAAAAACTGTTTTTT.

This clone has only one observation. The rearrangement joins TRBV11-2 to TRBJ2-3; 10 bases fit TRBD2. Germline CDR1 reads SGHAT; CDR2 reads FQNNGV. The CDR3 is 16 residues long. J lost 0 bases, V lost 3 bases, and 3 bases had no gene match. CDR3 amino acids: CASSFSGGSSTDTQYF. The CDR3 region has the DNA TGTGCCAGCAGCTTTAGCGGGGGGTCTAGCACAGATACGCAGTATTTT.

V and J are TRBV2 and TRBJ2-1; TRBD1 might be the D (5 bases). The germline V gene has CDR1 SNHLY and CDR2 FYNNEI. The CDR3 runs to 14 residues. Trimming took 10 bases from V and 0 from J, leaving 13 bases between them. The CDR3 nucleotides are TGTGCCACCACCAGGGATTACTCCTACAATGAGCAGTTCTTC. Translated, it gives CATTRDYSYNEQFF.

This chain uses TRBV7-8 with TRBJ2-5; D possibly corresponds to TRBD2 (6 bases). The CDR3 sequence is 13 residues long. Germline CDR1 SGHVS, CDR2 FQNEAQ. Trimming left V 4 bases short and J 11 bases short, with 17 bases between. This CDR3 reads CASSSRGTSEQYF. CDR3 nucleotides: TGTGCCAGCAGCTCCCGCGGGACTTCAGAGCAGTACTTC.

Details on this clone: Other nucleotide sequences from this sample produce the same CDR3. The chain employs TRBV5-4 and TRBJ2-7; TRBD1 matches at 7 bases. Germline V gives CDR1 SGHNT, CDR2 YYREEE (reference sequence). Trimming cost V 0 bases and J 4 bases; bases outside gene matches: 4. The CDR3 sequence is 14 residues long. CDR3 nucleotide sequence: TGTGCCAGCAGCTTGGGACAGGGTGGGTACGAGCAGTACTTC. Translating gives CASSLGQGGYEQYF.

The chain is built from TRBV5-1 and TRBJ2-5, with 12 bases fitting TRBD2. The CDR3 runs to 17 residues. CDR1 is SGHRS and CDR2 is YFSETQ in the germline V gene. J was trimmed by 2 bases and V by 0 bases; bases with no gene match: 5. The CDR3 sequence: CASSLGQLAGGQETQYF. DNA of the CDR3: TGCGCCAGCAGCTTGGGACAACTAGCGGGGGGACAAGAGACCCAGTACTTC.

The chain has TRBV18 and TRBJ1-2; D possibly corresponds to TRBD1 (6 bases). Trimming left V 6 bases short and J 8 bases short, with 16 bases between. Germline CDR1 is KGHSH and CDR2 is LQKENI. CDR3 length: 13 amino acids. CDR3 DNA: TGTGCCAGCTCCCCGGCCAGGGGAGAGGGCTACACCTTC. Protein sequence: CASSPARGEGYTF.

The sample holds a few counts of this clone. This chain links TRBV6-5 with TRBJ2-3, with D possibly TRBD1 on 6 matching bases. Trimming pared 0 bases from V and 2 bases from J, leaving 12 bases between. This CDR3 comprises 16 residues. Germline V gene data show CDR1 as MNHEY and CDR2 as SVGAGI. CDR3 amino acids: CASSYSSQGSTDTQYF. The DNA for the CDR3 is TGTGCCAGCAGTTACTCGTCGCAGGGGTCCACAGATACGCAGTATTTT.